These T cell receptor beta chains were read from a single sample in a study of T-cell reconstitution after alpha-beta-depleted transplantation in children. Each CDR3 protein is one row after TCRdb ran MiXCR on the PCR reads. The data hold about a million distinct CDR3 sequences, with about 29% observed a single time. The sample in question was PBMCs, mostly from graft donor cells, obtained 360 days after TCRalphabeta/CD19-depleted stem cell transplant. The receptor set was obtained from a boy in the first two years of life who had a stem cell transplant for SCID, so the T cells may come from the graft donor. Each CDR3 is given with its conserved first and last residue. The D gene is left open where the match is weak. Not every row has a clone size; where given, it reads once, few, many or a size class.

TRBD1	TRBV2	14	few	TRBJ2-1	CASSVTGSYNEQFF	TGTGCCAGCAGTGTGACAGGGTCCTACAATGAGCAGTTCTTC
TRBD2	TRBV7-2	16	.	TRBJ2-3	CASSPRRIAGADTQYF	TGTGCCAGCAGCCCCCGACGGATAGCGGGGGCAGATACGCAGTATTTT
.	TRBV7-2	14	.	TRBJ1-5	CASSLGVLGQPQHF	TGTGCCAGCAGCTTAGGGGTCCTCGGTCAGCCCCAGCATTTT
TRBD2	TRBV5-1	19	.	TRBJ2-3	CASSLRSGFGRGGKDTQYF	TGCGCCAGCAGCTTGAGGTCGGGGTTCGGCCGGGGGGGGAAAGATACGCAGTATTTT
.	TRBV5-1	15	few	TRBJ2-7	CASSAATWETYEQYF	TGCGCCAGCAGCGCGGCTACATGGGAAACCTACGAGCAGTACTTC
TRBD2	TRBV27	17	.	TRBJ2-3	CASSRQLAGVSTDTQYF	TGTGCCAGCAGTCGCCAACTAGCGGGGGTTAGCACAGATACGCAGTATTTT
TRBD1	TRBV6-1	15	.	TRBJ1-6	CASSITGVRGSPLHF	TGTGCCAGCAGCATAACAGGGGTAAGGGGTTCACCCCTCCACTTT
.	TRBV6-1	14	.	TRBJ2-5	CASATGGVEETQYF	TGTGCCAGCGCAACAGGGGGGGTAGAAGAGACCCAGTACTTC
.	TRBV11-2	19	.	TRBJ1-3	CASSLDPWNWGRSGNTIYF	TGTGCCAGCAGCTTAGATCCTTGGAATTGGGGAAGGTCCGGAAACACCATATATTTT
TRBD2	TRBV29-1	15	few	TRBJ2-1	CSVGPTSGGAGEQFF	TGCAGCGTTGGGCCGACTAGCGGGGGGGCTGGAGAGCAGTTCTTC
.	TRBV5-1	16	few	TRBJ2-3	CASSLDGGRSTDTQYF	TGCGCCAGCAGCTTGGACGGGGGCCGCAGCACAGATACGCAGTATTTT
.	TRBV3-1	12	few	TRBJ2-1	CASSQGPPEQFF	TGTGCCAGCAGCCAAGGGCCACCCGAGCAGTTCTTC
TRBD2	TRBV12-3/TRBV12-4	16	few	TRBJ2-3	CASREGLAGRTDTQYF	TGTGCCAGCAGGGAGGGACTAGCGGGGAGAACAGATACGCAGTATTTT
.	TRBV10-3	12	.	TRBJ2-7	CAIRRSSYEQYF	TGTGCCATCAGGCGAAGCTCCTACGAGCAGTACTTC
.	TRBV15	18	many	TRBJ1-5	CATSRDFNRLWPNQPQHF	TGTGCCACCAGCAGAGATTTTAACAGGCTCTGGCCCAATCAGCCCCAGCATTTT
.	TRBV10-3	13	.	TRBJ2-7	CAISLDSSYEQYF	TGTGCCATCAGCCTGGACAGCTCCTACGAGCAGTACTTC
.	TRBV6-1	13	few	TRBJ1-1	CASRAGASTEAFF	TGTGCCAGCAGGGCAGGGGCGAGCACTGAAGCTTTCTTT
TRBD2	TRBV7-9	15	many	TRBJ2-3	CASSLVSGARDTQYF	TGTGCCAGCAGCTTAGTTAGCGGGGCGAGAGATACGCAGTATTTT
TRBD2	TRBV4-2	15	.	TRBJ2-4	CASSPGGVAKNIQYF	TGTGCCAGCAGCCCCGGGGGGGTAGCCAAAAACATTCAGTACTTC
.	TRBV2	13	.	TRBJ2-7	CAGSEETWGEQYF	TGTGCCGGCTCCGAGGAGACCTGGGGCGAGCAGTACTTC
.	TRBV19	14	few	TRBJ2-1	CASSIPGGYNEQFF	TGTGCCAGTAGTATTCCCGGGGGATACAATGAGCAGTTCTTC
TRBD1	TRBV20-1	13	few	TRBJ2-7	CSAKITGGHEQYF	TGCAGTGCCAAAATCACAGGGGGGCACGAGCAGTACTTC
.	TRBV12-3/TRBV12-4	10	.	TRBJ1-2	CASTFLGYTF	TGTGCCAGCACCTTTTTAGGCTACACCTTC
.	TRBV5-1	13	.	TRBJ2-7	CASSLSGVNEQYF	TGCGCCAGCAGCTTGTCAGGGGTCAACGAGCAGTACTTC
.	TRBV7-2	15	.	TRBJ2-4	CASSLQVPAKNIQYF	TGTGCCAGCAGCTTACAGGTCCCCGCCAAAAACATTCAGTACTTC
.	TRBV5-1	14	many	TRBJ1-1	CASSAQGGGTEAFF	TGCGCCAGCAGTGCCCAGGGAGGAGGCACTGAAGCTTTCTTT
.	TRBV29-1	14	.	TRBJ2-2	CSVITLRGTGELFF	TGCAGCGTCATCACGCTCAGGGGCACCGGGGAGCTGTTTTTT
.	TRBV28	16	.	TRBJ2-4	CASRRPDSQAKNIQYF	TGTGCCAGCAGAAGACCCGACAGCCAAGCCAAAAACATTCAGTACTTC
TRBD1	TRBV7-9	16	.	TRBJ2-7	CASSPPDRSRVYEQYF	TGTGCCAGCAGCCCCCCGGACAGGTCACGTGTCTACGAGCAGTACTTC
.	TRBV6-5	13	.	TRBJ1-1	CASSYFPNTEAFF	TGTGCCAGCAGTTACTTCCCAAACACTGAAGCTTTCTTT
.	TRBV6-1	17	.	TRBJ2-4	CASTSRGQGSAKNIQYF	TGTGCCAGCACCAGCCGAGGGCAGGGGTCTGCCAAAAACATTCAGTACTTC
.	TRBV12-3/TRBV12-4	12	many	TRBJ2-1	CASSSTYNEQFF	TGTGCCAGCAGTTCCACTTACAATGAGCAGTTCTTC
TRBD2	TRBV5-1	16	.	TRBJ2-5	CASSYRGGVLQETQYF	TGCGCCAGCAGCTATCGCGGGGGGGTCCTGCAAGAGACCCAGTACTTC